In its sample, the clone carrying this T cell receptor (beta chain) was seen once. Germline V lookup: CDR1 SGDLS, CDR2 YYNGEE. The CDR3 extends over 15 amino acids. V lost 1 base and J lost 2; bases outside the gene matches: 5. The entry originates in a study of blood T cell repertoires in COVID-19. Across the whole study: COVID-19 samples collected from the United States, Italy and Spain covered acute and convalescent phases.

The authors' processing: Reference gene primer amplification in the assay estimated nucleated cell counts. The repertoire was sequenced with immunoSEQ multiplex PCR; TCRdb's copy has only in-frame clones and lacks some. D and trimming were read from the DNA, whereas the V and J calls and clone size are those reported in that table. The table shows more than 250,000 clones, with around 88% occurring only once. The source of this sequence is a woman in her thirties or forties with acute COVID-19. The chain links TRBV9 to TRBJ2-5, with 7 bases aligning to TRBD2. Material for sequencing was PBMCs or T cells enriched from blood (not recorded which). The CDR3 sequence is CASSVKAGIQETQYF. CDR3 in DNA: TGTGCCAGCAGCGTAAAAGCGGGGATTCAAGAGACCCAGTACTTC.